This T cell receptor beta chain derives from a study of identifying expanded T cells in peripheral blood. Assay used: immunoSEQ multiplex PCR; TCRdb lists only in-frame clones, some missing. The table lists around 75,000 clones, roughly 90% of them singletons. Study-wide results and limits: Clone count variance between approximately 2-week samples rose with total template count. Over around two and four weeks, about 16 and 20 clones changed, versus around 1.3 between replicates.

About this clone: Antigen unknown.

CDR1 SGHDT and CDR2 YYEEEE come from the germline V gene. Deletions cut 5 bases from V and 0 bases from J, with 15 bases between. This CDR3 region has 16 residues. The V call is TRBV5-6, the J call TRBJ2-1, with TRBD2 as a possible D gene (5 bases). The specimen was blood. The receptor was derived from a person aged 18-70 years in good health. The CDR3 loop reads CASRSLSGGSYNEQFF. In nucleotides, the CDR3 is TGTGCCAGCAGATCCCTCTCCGGAGGCTCCTACAATGAGCAGTTCTTC.